This T cell receptor (beta chain) was obtained from a study of cytomegalovirus exposure and HLA in healthy donors. Whole-study findings and limits: Some V segments, TRBV6-2 and TRBV6-3 among them, were indistinguishable and were therefore excluded. Per a later analysis, HLA-associated TCR beta chains showed more clonal expansion than other, equally common TCR beta chains. Overall, 164 TCR beta chains were annotated as cytomegalovirus-associated.

With respect to this clone: The antigen is not known.

After removal of 8 bases from V and 2 bases from J, the junction contained 3 bases not matched to a gene. Germline CDR1 and CDR2: SGHRS and YFSETQ. The CDR3 length is 13 residues. In the PCR, 60 Vbeta and 13 Jbeta primers were used. The repertoire was sequenced with immunoSEQ multiplex PCR; TCRdb's copy has only in-frame clones and lacks some. The sample has 100,000 or so clones; about three quarters are singletons. Sequencing was performed on PBMCs. The TCR comes from a male donor in good health and CMV-seronegative. The chain is built from TRBV5-1 and TRBJ2-5, with TRBD1 matching 10 bases. The DNA for the CDR3 is TGCGCCAGTGGGACAGGGGTGCAAGAGACCCAGTACTTC. Translating it yields CASGTGVQETQYF.